This is a list of T cell receptor beta chains from one sample in a study of shared clonotypes between healthy human individuals. This table comes from immunoSEQ multiplex PCR, and its TCRdb copy is limited to in-frame clones, with some not included. Of millions of clones listed, 93% are singletons. The specimen was naive CD8+ T cells from PBMCs. The origin of the receptors is a young man in good health. Some clones in this sample may be carry-over from other donors' samples. Both conserved end residues are part of each CDR3. The D gene is left open where the match is weak. Some rows have no size entry. The others give once, few or many, or a class for an expanded clone.

NA TRBJ2-7 once TRBV30 CAWSFPTESFSYEQYF TGTGCCTGGAGTTTTCCGACGGAGTCGTTCTCCTACGAGCAGTACTTC
NA TRBJ1-1 NA TRBV18 CASSPGWGGTEAFF TGTGCCAGCTCACCAGGGTGGGGGGGCACTGAAGCTTTCTTT
TRBD1 TRBJ1-5 NA TRBV7-9 CASSLAGQAYNQPQHF TGTGCCAGCAGCTTAGCGGGACAGGCGTATAATCAGCCCCAGCATTTT
NA TRBJ2-1 once TRBV29-1 CSVEGINYNEQFF TGCAGCGTTGAGGGAATTAATTACAATGAGCAGTTCTTC
TRBD1 TRBJ2-5 NA TRBV5-1 CASSLWTGSGETQYF TGCGCCAGCAGCTTATGGACAGGCTCGGGAGAGACCCAGTACTTC
NA TRBJ2-3 NA TRBV9 CASSAGGSADTQYF TGTGCCAGCAGCGCAGGAGGTAGCGCCGATACGCAGTATTTT
NA TRBJ1-4 NA TRBV5-1 CASSSFTAFPTNEKLFF TGCGCCAGCAGCTCATTTACAGCATTCCCAACTAATGAAAAACTGTTTTTT
NA TRBJ1-1 few TRBV10-2 CASRGREMNTEAFF TGCGCCAGCCGAGGCAGGGAGATGAACACTGAAGCTTTCTTT
NA TRBJ2-3 once TRBV28 CASRAGIISRGTDTQYF TGTGCCAGCAGGGCGGGAATTATCTCTAGGGGGACAGATACGCAGTATTTT
NA TRBJ2-2 NA TRBV20-1 CSAPSHGELFF TGCAGTGCTCCTTCCCACGGGGAGCTGTTTTTT
TRBD1 TRBJ1-2 NA TRBV5-6 CASSWDRSNYGYTF TGTGCCAGCAGTTGGGACAGGTCTAACTATGGCTACACCTTC
TRBD1 TRBJ2-7 NA TRBV5-1 CASSYPGQGYEQYF TGCGCCAGCAGCTACCCGGGACAGGGCTACGAGCAGTACTTC
NA TRBJ1-2 NA TRBV7-3 CASSPLQAGYTF TGTGCCAGCAGCCCCCTCCAGGCCGGCTACACCTTC
TRBD2 TRBJ2-1 once TRBV28 CASNIAGYNEQFF TGTGCCAGCAACATAGCGGGGTACAATGAGCAGTTCTTC
TRBD2 TRBJ2-1 NA TRBV19 CASSIGTSGPNNEQFF TGTGCCAGTAGTATAGGGACTAGCGGGCCTAACAATGAGCAGTTCTTC
NA TRBJ2-1 NA TRBV14 CASSWGGGKLNEQFF TGTGCCAGCAGCTGGGGCGGCGGGAAGCTCAATGAGCAGTTCTTC
NA TRBJ2-1 NA TRBV4-1 CASSRGPLEKQFF TGCGCCAGCAGCCGAGGACCACTAGAAAAGCAGTTCTTC
TRBD1 TRBJ2-5 NA TRBV27 CASKTRDRGSQTQYF TGTGCCAGCAAAACCCGGGACAGGGGAAGCCAGACCCAGTACTTC
TRBD2 TRBJ2-3 NA TRBV4-3 CASSFESPSAGVDTQYF TGCGCCAGCAGTTTCGAAAGCCCCTCAGCGGGAGTCGATACGCAGTATTTT
TRBD2 TRBJ2-7 NA TRBV29-1 CSVEELVAGENGYEQYF TGCAGCGTTGAAGAATTGGTAGCGGGAGAAAATGGCTACGAGCAGTACTTC
TRBD1 TRBJ2-7 NA TRBV9 CASSAMTGAEQYF TGTGCCAGCAGCGCAATGACAGGGGCCGAGCAGTACTTC
NA TRBJ2-3 NA TRBV19 CASSIVGTRTDTQYF TGTGCCAGTAGTATAGTGGGGACAAGGACAGATACGCAGTATTTT
TRBD1 TRBJ1-1 NA TRBV5-1 CASSLGDRDPNTEAFF TGCGCCAGCAGCTTGGGGGACAGGGACCCGAACACTGAAGCCTTCTTT
TRBD2 TRBJ2-2 NA TRBV7-8 CASSLAGGLTGELFF TGTGCCAGCAGCCTCGCGGGAGGACTAACCGGGGAGCTGTTTTTT
TRBD2 TRBJ2-2 NA TRBV2 CASRRTGTRNTGELFF TGTGCCAGCAGGAGGACCGGGACTAGGAACACCGGGGAGCTGTTTTTT
NA TRBJ2-7 NA TRBV27 CASSLRQTLPEQYF TGTGCCAGCAGTTTAAGGCAGACCCTGCCCGAGCAGTACTTC
NA TRBJ2-1 NA TRBV29-1 CSGRIGASYNEQFF TGCAGCGGAAGAATCGGAGCGTCCTACAATGAGCAGTTCTTC
NA TRBJ1-3 NA TRBV29-1 CSALLITDNTIYF TGCAGCGCCCTACTCATAACGGACAACACCATATATTTT
NA TRBJ1-4 NA TRBV11-3 CASSLDSSGLYEKLFF TGTGCCAGCAGCTTAGATTCTTCAGGACTCTATGAAAAACTGTTTTTT
NA TRBJ2-5 NA TRBV6-1 CASSDGQGGVETQYF TGTGCCAGCAGTGATGGTCAGGGGGGAGTAGAGACCCAGTACTTC
NA TRBJ1-3 NA TRBV28 CASSFYPQGGLPGNTIYF TGTGCCAGCAGTTTTTACCCCCAAGGGGGGCTGCCTGGAAACACCATATATTTT
TRBD1 TRBJ2-7 once TRBV7-9 CASSPGTVYEQYF TGTGCCAGCAGCCCCGGGACAGTCTACGAGCAGTACTTC
NA TRBJ1-5 NA TRBV27 CASSPYSNQPQHF TGTGCCAGCAGCCCCTATAGCAATCAGCCCCAGCATTTT
NA TRBJ2-5 NA TRBV7-9 CASSLSEQETQYF TGTGCCAGCAGCTTATCCGAGCAAGAGACCCAGTACTTC
NA TRBJ1-1 NA TRBV4-1 CASSQPRGLGVNTEAFF TGCGCCAGCAGCCAACCCAGGGGATTGGGGGTGAACACTGAAGCTTTCTTT
TRBD2 TRBJ2-2 NA TRBV27 CASSHPGLAGDHGELFF TGTGCCAGCAGTCACCCGGGACTAGCGGGGGACCATGGGGAGCTGTTTTTT
NA TRBJ1-4 NA TRBV11-2 CASSLGPEKLFF TGTGCCAGCAGCTTAGGCCCTGAAAAACTGTTTTTT
NA TRBJ1-2 NA TRBV12-5 CASGPEFGRGISNYGYTF TGTGCTAGTGGTCCGGAGTTTGGCAGGGGCATCTCTAACTATGGCTACACCTTC
NA TRBJ2-1 NA TRBV9 CASSVGIASNEQFF TGTGCCAGCAGCGTAGGGATAGCCTCGAATGAGCAGTTCTTC
TRBD1 TRBJ1-5 few TRBV27 CASSTTGGYQPQHF TGTGCCAGCAGTACTACAGGGGGTTATCAGCCCCAGCATTTT
NA TRBJ1-4 NA TRBV4-1 CASSQDSVTGFTEKLFF TGCGCCAGCAGCCAAGATTCCGTAACAGGGTTTACTGAAAAACTGTTTTTT
NA TRBJ2-7 NA TRBV27 CASSLSGDSYEQYF TGTGCCAGCAGTTTATCGGGGGACTCCTACGAGCAGTACTTC
NA TRBJ1-4 NA TRBV5-4 CASSSGRRDEKLFF TGTGCCAGCAGCTCGGGGAGGCGGGATGAAAAACTGTTTTTT
TRBD1 TRBJ2-7 NA TRBV2 CASRQGGFRDEQYF TGTGCCAGCAGACAGGGGGGCTTTCGAGACGAGCAGTACTTC
TRBD2 TRBJ2-4 once TRBV28 CASRHLLGGVVLSNLYF TGTGCCAGCAGACACCTATTGGGGGGGGTTGTCCTCTCCAACCTGTACTTC
TRBD1 TRBJ1-1 NA TRBV9 CASSETGGFGTEAFF TGTGCCAGCAGCGAGACAGGGGGCTTTGGCACTGAAGCTTTCTTT
TRBD1 TRBJ1-2 NA TRBV6-4 CASSEQGGAVDYTF TGTGCCAGCAGTGAACAGGGGGGCGCAGTGGACTACACCTTC
TRBD2 TRBJ2-5 once TRBV4-1 CASSQAPGTSGRFGETQYF TGCGCCAGCAGCCAAGCACCCGGGACTAGCGGGAGGTTTGGTGAGACCCAGTACTTC
TRBD2 TRBJ2-5 NA TRBV2 CASRGPDWTSAQETQYF TGTGCCAGCAGGGGACCAGACTGGACTAGCGCCCAAGAGACCCAGTACTTC
NA TRBJ2-1 NA TRBV6-1 CASSEAGVPYNEQFF TGTGCCAGCAGTGAAGCGGGAGTCCCCTACAATGAGCAGTTCTTC
TRBD2 TRBJ2-7 NA TRBV9 CASSVGLNSYEQYF TGTGCCAGCAGCGTGGGACTAAACTCCTACGAGCAGTACTTC
NA TRBJ2-1 NA TRBV27 CASSLDRVNEQFF TGTGCCAGCAGTTTAGACAGAGTCAATGAGCAGTTCTTC
NA TRBJ1-1 NA TRBV28 CASSFGGALGAFF TGTGCCAGCAGTTTTGGGGGGGCGCTCGGAGCTTTCTTT
TRBD1 TRBJ1-2 NA TRBV19 CASSSGQGDGYTF TGTGCCAGTAGTTCGGGACAGGGGGATGGCTACACCTTC
TRBD2 TRBJ2-1 NA TRBV4-2 CASSQVLRDGRGVNEQFF TGTGCCAGCAGCCAAGTCCTCAGAGACGGGAGGGGAGTAAATGAGCAGTTCTTC